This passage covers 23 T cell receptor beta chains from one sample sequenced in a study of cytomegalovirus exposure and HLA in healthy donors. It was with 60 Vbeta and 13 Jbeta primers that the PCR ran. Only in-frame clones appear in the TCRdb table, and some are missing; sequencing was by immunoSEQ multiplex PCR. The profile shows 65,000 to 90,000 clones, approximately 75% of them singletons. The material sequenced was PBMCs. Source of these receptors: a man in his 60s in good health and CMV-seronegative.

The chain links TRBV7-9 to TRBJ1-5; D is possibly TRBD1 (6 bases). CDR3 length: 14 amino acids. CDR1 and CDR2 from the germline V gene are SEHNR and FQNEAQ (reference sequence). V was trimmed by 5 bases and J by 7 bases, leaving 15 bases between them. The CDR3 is CASSRGPGEQPQHF. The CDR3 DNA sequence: TGTGCCAGCAGCAGAGGGCCAGGGGAACAGCCCCAGCATTTT.

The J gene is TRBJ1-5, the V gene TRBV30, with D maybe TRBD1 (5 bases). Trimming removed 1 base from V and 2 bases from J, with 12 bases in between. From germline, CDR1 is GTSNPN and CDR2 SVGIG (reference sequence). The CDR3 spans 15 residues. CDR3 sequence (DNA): TGTGCCTGGAGTGAAATTCAGGGTGGCAATCAGCCCCAGCATTTT. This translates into CAWSEIQGGNQPQHF.

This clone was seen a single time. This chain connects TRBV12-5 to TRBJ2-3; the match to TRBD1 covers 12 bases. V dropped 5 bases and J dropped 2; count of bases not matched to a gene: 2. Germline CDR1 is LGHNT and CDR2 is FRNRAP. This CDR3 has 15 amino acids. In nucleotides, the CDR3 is TGTGCTAGTGGTAGGGGACAGGGGGCCACAGATACGCAGTATTTT. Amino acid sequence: CASGRGQGATDTQYF.

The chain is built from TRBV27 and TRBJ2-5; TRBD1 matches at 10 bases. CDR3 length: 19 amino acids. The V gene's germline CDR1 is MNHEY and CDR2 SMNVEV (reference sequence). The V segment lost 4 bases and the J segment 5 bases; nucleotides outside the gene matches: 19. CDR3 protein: CASSSFSDRGINGAETQYF. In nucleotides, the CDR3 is TGTGCCAGCAGTTCGTTCTCGGACAGGGGGATTAACGGGGCCGAGACCCAGTACTTC.

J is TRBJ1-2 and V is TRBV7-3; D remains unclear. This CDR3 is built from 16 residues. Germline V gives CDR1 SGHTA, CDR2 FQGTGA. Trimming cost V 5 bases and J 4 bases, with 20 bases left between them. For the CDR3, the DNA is TGTGCCAGCAGCCCAAAGGTGGGCCCCTCGCCCTATGGCTACACCTTC. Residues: CASSPKVGPSPYGYTF.

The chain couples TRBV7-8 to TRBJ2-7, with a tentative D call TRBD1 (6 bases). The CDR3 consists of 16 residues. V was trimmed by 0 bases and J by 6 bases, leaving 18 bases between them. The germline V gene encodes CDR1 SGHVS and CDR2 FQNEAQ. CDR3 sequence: CASSLAPGGQTGEQYF. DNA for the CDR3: TGTGCCAGCAGCTTAGCGCCGGGCGGACAGACGGGCGAGCAGTACTTC.

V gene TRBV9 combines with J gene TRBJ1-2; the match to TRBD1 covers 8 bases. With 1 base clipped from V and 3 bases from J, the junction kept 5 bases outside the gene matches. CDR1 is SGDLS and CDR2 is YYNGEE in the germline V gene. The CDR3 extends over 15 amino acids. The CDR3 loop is CASSVSGTGDYGYTF. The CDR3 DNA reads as TGTGCCAGCAGCGTAAGCGGGACAGGCGACTATGGCTACACCTTC.

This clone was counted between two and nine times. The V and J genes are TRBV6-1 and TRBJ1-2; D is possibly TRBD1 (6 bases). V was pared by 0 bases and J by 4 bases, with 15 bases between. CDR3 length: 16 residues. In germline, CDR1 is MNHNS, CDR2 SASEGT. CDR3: CASSEASGGAGYGYTF. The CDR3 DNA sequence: TGTGCCAGCAGTGAAGCATCGGGGGGCGCTGGCTATGGCTACACCTTC.

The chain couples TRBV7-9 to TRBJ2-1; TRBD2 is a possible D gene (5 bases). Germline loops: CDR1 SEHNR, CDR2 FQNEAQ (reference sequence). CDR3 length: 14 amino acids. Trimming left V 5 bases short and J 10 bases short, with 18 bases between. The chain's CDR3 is CASSRGLEPREQFF. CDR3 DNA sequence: TGTGCCAGCAGCCGCGGACTCGAGCCTAGGGAGCAGTTCTTC. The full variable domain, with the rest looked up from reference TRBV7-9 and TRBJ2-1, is DTGVSQNPRHKITKRGQNVTFRCDPISEHNRLYWYRQTLGQGPEFLTYFQNEAQLEKSRLLSDRFSAERPKGSFSTLEIQRTEQGDSAMYLCASSRGLEPREQFFGPGTRLTVL.

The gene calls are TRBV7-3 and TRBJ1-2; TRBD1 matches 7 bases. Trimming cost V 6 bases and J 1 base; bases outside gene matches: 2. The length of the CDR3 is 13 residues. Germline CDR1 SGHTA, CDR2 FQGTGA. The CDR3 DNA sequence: TGTGCCAGCAGAGGGGACAGTAACTATGGCTACACCTTC. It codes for CASRGDSNYGYTF.

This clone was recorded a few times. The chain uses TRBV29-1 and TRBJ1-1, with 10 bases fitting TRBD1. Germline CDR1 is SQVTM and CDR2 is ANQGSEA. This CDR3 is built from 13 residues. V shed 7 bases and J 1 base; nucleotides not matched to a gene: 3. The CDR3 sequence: CSARTGGNTEAFF. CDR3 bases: TGCAGCGCTAGGACAGGGGGGAACACTGAAGCTTTCTTT. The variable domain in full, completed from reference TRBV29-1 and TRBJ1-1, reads SAVISQKPSRDICQRGTSLTIQCQVDSQVTMMFWYRQQPGQSLTLIATANQGSEATYESGFVIDKFPISRPNLTFSTLTVSNMSPEDSSIYLCSARTGGNTEAFFGQGTRLTVV.

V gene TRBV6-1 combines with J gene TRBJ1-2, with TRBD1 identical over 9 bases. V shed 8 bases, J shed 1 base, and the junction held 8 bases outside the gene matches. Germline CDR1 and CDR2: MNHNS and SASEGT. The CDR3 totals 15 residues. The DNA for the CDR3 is TGTGCCAGCCACAGGGGGCGGCTAGTTAACTATGGCTACACCTTC. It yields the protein CASHRGRLVNYGYTF.

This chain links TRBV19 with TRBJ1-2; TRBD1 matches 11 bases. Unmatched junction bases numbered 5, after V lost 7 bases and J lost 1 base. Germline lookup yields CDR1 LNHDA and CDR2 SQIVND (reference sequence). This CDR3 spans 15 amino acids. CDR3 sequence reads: CASNPGQGDNYGYTF. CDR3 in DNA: TGTGCCAGTAATCCGGGACAGGGGGATAACTATGGCTACACCTTC.

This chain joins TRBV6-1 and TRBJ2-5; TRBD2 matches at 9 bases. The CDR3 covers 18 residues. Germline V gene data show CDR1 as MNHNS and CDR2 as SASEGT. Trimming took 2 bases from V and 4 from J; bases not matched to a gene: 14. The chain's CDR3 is CASSEMRIAGVPGETQYF. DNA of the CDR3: TGTGCCAGCAGTGAAATGAGGATAGCGGGGGTCCCCGGAGAGACCCAGTACTTC.

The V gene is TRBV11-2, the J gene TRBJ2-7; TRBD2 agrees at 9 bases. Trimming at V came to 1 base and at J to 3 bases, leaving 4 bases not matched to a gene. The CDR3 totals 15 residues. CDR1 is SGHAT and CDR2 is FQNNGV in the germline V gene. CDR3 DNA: TGTGCCAGCAGCTTAGGGGTAGCGGGGGACTACGAGCAGTACTTC. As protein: CASSLGVAGDYEQYF.

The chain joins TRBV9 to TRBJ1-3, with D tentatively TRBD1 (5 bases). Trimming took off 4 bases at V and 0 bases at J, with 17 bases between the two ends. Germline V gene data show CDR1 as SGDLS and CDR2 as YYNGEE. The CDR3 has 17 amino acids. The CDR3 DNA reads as TGTGCCAGCAGCACGAGAGATGGGGGGAGCTCTGGAAACACCATATATTTT. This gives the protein CASSTRDGGSSGNTIYF.

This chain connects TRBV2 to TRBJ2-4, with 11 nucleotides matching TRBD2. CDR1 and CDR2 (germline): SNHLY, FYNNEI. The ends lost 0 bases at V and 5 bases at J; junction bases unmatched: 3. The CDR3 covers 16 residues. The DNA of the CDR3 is TGTGCCAGCAGTGAAGCCCTAGCGGGAGGTCAAAACATTCAGTACTTC. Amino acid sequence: CASSEALAGGQNIQYF.

CDR3 region: CASSPGFTGNTIYF. DNA of the CDR3: TGTGCCAGCAGCCCCGGGTTTACTGGAAACACCATATATTTT. The chain carries TRBV14 and TRBJ1-3; the D is unclear. The CDR3 spans 14 residues. V was shortened by 4 bases and J by 2 bases, with 9 bases between the two germline ends. Germline loops: CDR1 SGHDN, CDR2 FVKESK.

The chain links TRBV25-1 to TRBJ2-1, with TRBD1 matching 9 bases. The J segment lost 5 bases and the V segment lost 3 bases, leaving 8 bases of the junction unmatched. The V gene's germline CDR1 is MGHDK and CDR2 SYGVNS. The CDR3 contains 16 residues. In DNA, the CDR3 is TGTGCCAGCAGTGACTTAGGGGGACAGGGAAACAATGAGCAGTTCTTC. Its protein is CASSDLGGQGNNEQFF.

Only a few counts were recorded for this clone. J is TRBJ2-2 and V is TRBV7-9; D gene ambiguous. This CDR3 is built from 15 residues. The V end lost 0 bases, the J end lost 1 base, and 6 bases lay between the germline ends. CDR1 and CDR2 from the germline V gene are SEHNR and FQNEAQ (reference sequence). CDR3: CASSLASGNTGELFF. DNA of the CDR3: TGTGCCAGCAGCTTAGCGTCCGGGAACACCGGGGAGCTGTTTTTT. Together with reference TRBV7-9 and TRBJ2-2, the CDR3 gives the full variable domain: DTGVSQNPRHKITKRGQNVTFRCDPISEHNRLYWYRQTLGQGPEFLTYFQNEAQLEKSRLLSDRFSAERPKGSFSTLEIQRTEQGDSAMYLCASSLASGNTGELFFGEGSRLTVL.

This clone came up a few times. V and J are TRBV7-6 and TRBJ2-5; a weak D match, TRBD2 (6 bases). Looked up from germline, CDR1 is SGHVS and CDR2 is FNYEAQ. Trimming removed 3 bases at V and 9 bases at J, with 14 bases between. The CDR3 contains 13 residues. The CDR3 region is CASSLGGRDPQYF. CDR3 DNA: TGTGCCAGCAGCTTGGGGGGAAGGGATCCCCAGTACTTC.

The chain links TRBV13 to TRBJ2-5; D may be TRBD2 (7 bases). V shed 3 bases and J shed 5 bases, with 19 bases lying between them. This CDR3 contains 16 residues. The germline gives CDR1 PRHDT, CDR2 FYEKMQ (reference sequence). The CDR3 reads CASSFKEGGLKETQYF. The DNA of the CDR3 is TGTGCCAGCAGCTTTAAGGAGGGGGGGCTAAAGGAGACCCAGTACTTC. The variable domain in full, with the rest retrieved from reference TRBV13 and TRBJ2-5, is AAGVIQSPRHLIKEKRETATLKCYPIPRHDTVYWYQQGPGQDPQFLISFYEKMQSDKGSIPDRFSAQQFSDYHSELNMSSLELGDSALYFCASSFKEGGLKETQYFGPGTRLLVL.

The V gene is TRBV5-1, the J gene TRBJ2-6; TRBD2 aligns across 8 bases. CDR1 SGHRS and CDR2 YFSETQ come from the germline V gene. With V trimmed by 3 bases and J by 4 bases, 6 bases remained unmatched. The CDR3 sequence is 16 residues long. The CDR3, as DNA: TGCGCCAGCAGCTCAGCCGGGAGGGAGGGGGCCAACGTCCTGACTTTC. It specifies CASSSAGREGANVLTF.